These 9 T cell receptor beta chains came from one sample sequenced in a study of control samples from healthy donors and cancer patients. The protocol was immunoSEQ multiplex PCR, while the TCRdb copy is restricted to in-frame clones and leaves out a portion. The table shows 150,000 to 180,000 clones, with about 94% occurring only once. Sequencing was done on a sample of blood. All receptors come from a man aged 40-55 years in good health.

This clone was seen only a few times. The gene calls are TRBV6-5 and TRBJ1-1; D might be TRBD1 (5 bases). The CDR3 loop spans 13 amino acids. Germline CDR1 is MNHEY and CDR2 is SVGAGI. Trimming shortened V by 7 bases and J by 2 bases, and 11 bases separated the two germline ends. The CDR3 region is CASKRRDNTEAFF. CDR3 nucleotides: TGTGCCAGCAAGCGAAGGGACAACACTGAAGCTTTCTTT.

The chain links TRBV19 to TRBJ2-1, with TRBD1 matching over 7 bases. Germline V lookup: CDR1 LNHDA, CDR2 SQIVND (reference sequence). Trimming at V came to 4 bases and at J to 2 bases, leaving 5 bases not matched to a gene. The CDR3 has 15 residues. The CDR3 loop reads CASSTPGQPYNEQFF. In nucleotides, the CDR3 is TGTGCCAGTAGTACCCCGGGACAGCCCTACAATGAGCAGTTCTTC.

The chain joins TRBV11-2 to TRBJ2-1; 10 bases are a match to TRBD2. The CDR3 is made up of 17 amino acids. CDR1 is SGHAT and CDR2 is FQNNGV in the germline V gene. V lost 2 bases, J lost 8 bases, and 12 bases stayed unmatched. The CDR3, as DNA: TGTGCCAGCAGCTTATCTAGCGGGGGATTGGTTAAAGATGAGCAGTTCTTC. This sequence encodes CASSLSSGGLVKDEQFF.

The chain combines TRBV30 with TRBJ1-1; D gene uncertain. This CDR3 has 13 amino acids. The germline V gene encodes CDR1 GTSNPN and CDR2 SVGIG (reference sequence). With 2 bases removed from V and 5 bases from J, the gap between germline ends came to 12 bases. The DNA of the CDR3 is TGTGCCTGGAGTAACAGTCTATTTACTGAAGCTTTCTTT. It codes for CAWSNSLFTEAFF.

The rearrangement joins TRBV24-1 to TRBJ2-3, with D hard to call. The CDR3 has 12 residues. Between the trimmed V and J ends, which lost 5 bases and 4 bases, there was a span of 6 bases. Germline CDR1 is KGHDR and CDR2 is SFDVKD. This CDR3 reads CATSGAADTQYF. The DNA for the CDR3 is TGTGCCACCAGTGGGGCAGCAGATACGCAGTATTTT.

This CDR3 reads CASSSDYGDQPQHF. The DNA for the CDR3 is TGTGCCAGCAGTTCCGACTATGGGGATCAGCCCCAGCATTTT. V gene TRBV28 combines with J gene TRBJ1-5; D remains ambiguous. V was cut by 4 bases and J by 5 bases, with 12 bases left in between. This CDR3 is built from 14 residues. Per the germline V gene, CDR1 is MDHEN and CDR2 is SYDVKM.

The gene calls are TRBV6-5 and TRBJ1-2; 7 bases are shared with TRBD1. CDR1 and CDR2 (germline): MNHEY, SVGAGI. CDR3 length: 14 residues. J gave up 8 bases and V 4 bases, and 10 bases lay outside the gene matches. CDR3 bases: TGTGCCAGCAGTTTTCTACAGGGGAGTCAGGGCTACACCTTC. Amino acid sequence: CASSFLQGSQGYTF.

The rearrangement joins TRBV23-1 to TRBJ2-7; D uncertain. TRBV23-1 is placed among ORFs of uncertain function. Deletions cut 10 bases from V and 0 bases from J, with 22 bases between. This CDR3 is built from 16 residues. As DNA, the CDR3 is TGCGCCATCCCCGGGTGGAAACAGCGAGGCTCCTACGAGCAGTACTTC. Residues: CAIPGWKQRGSYEQYF.

The CDR3 nucleotides read TGTGCCTGGAGTGTAAATTCTGGGACAAGAGAGACCCAGTACTTC. Its protein is CAWSVNSGTRETQYF. The V and J genes are TRBV30 and TRBJ2-5; possibly TRBD1 for D (6 bases). CDR1 GTSNPN and CDR2 SVGIG come from the germline V gene (reference sequence). The V end lost 0 bases, the J end lost 4 bases, and 15 bases lay between the germline ends. The CDR3 runs 15 residues.